The sample holds many counts of the clone carrying this TCR beta chain. The target antigen is unknown. Using unique molecular identifiers, the investigators prepared the TCRbeta library. TCRdb used MiXCR to reprocess the PCR reads, holding one entry per CDR3 protein. The sample records 670,000 or so distinct CDR3 sequences, about an eighth being singletons. This sample is drawn from a study of T-cell reconstitution after alpha-beta-depleted transplantation in children. Study-level findings and limits: T-cell counts and diversity were attributed mostly to newly produced T cells one year after transplant. The origin of alpha-beta T cells about two months after transplant was reportedly several hundred expanded graft clones. After transplant, high TCRbeta diversity at day 60 in some patients arose from surviving recipient T cells and thymic progenitors.

Sequencing was performed on PBMCs, taken before TCRalphabeta/CD19-depleted stem cell transplant. This TCR was recovered from a girl under 10 years old with congenital amegakaryocytic thrombocytopenia, due to receive a stem cell transplant.

This chain's CDR3 is CASGLNTDTQYF. CDR3 in DNA: TGTGCCAGCGGGCTTAACACAGATACGCAGTATTTT. This rearrangement joins TRBV27 to TRBJ2-3; D not resolved. The CDR3 covers 12 residues. From germline, CDR1 is MNHEY and CDR2 SMNVEV (reference sequence). V was clipped by 8 bases and J by 2 bases, with 8 bases between them.